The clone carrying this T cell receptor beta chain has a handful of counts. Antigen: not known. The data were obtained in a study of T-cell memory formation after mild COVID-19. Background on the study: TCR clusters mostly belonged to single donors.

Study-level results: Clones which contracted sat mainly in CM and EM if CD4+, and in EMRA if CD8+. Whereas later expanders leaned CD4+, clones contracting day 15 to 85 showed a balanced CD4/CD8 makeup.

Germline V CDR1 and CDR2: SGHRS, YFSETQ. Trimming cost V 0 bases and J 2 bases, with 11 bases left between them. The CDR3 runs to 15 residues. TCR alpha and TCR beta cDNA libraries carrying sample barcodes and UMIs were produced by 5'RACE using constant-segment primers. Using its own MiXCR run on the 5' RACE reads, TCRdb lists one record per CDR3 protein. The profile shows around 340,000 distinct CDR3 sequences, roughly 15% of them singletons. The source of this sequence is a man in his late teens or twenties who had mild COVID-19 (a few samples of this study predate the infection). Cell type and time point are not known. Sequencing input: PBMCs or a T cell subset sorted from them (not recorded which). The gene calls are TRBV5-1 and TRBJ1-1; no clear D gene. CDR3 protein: CASSLAGPFNTEAFF. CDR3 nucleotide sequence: TGCGCCAGCAGCTTGGCCGGTCCGTTCAACACTGAAGCTTTCTTT.